The 17 T cell receptor beta chains given below trace back to one sample, sequenced in a study of blood T cell repertoires in COVID-19. Some clones are missing from TCRdb's copy, which holds only in-frame ones; the method was immunoSEQ multiplex PCR. The sample carries roughly 87,000 clones, approximately 85% recorded once. Sequenced input: peripheral blood. The receptors come from a woman older than 75 with COVID-19, enrolled during active disease.

The sample holds a few counts of this clone. This rearrangement joins TRBV9 to TRBJ2-4; the D gene is possibly TRBD1 (6 bases). The CDR3 spans 18 residues. Germline assignment: CDR1 SGDLS and CDR2 YYNGEE. V lost 2 bases and J 3 bases, leaving 21 bases between the germline ends. DNA for the CDR3: TGTGCCAGCAGCGTGAGGTCCCCCAGGGGTCGGGTCAAAAACATTCAGTACTTC. Translation gives CASSVRSPRGRVKNIQYF.

Only one count was recorded for this clone. The DNA for the CDR3 is TGTGCCACCAGTGATTACAGGGTCTATGAGCAGTTCTTC. Translating gives CATSDYRVYEQFF. This chain connects TRBV24-1 to TRBJ2-1; D perhaps matches TRBD1 (6 bases). The CDR3 sequence is 13 residues long. V lost 2 bases and J 8 bases, leaving 9 bases between the germline ends. Germline V gene data show CDR1 as KGHDR and CDR2 as SFDVKD.

The genes are TRBV29-1 and TRBJ2-2; 7 bases fit TRBD2. Germline V lookup: CDR1 SQVTM, CDR2 ANQGSEA. V was clipped by 3 bases and J by 0 bases; unmatched bases: 1. The CDR3 has 14 amino acids. CDR3 nucleotide sequence: TGCAGCGTTGACGGACTAGCGAACACCGGGGAGCTGTTTTTT. Translating gives CSVDGLANTGELFF.

The V call is TRBV9, the J call TRBJ2-1, with D maybe TRBD2 (6 bases). Trimming took 0 bases from V and 9 from J, leaving 19 bases between them. Germline V gene sequence: CDR1 SGDLS, CDR2 YYNGEE. CDR3 length: 16 amino acids. In DNA, the CDR3 is TGTGCCAGCAGCGTAGTTGCGGGACCCCCCCTGGGTGAGCAGTTCTTC. Its translation: CASSVVAGPPLGEQFF.

The chain's CDR3 is CASSAASGGDEQFF. The CDR3 region has the DNA TGTGCCAGCAGCGCGGCTAGCGGGGGTGATGAGCAGTTCTTC. V and J are TRBV7-3 and TRBJ2-1; TRBD2 agrees at 10 bases. The CDR3 has 14 residues. V shed 5 bases and J 8 bases; nucleotides not matched to a gene: 6. The germline CDR1 and CDR2 sequences are SGHTA and FQGTGA.

The rearrangement links TRBV19 to TRBJ2-2; 7 nucleotides line up with TRBD1. CDR3 size: 17 residues. CDR1 and CDR2 from the germline V gene are LNHDA and SQIVND (reference sequence). J gave up 1 base and V 3 bases, and 8 bases lay outside the gene matches. CDR3 region: CASSMTGWGGNTGELFF. The CDR3 DNA reads as TGTGCCAGTAGTATGACAGGGTGGGGTGGGAACACCGGGGAGCTGTTTTTT.

The chain joins TRBV5-1 to TRBJ2-3, with 8 bases aligning to TRBD2. The germline gives CDR1 SGHRS, CDR2 YFSETQ. V lost 2 bases and J lost 5; bases outside the gene matches: 4. CDR3 length: 14 residues. The CDR3 region is CASSFSGTEDTQYF. The CDR3 DNA sequence: TGCGCCAGCAGCTTTAGCGGGACCGAAGATACGCAGTATTTT.

This rearrangement joins TRBV18 to TRBJ2-7; 12 bases fit TRBD2. The CDR3 runs to 15 residues. After removal of 5 bases from V and 2 bases from J, the junction contained 4 bases not matched to a gene. Germline CDR1 reads KGHSH; CDR2 reads LQKENI. CDR3 region: CASSEGLAGPYEQYF. The CDR3 nucleotides read TGTGCCAGCTCAGAGGGACTAGCGGGCCCCTACGAGCAGTACTTC.

The chain employs TRBV7-9 and TRBJ2-7; D gene unclear. Germline-derived CDR1 and CDR2 are SEHNR and FQNEAQ (reference sequence). The CDR3 is 16 amino acids. With 2 bases removed from V and 1 base from J, the gap between germline ends came to 15 bases. The CDR3 sequence: CASSLNRGDGSYEQYF. The DNA of the CDR3 is TGTGCCAGCAGCTTAAATCGCGGCGACGGATCCTACGAGCAGTACTTC.

The chain couples TRBV27 to TRBJ2-2; 7 bases match TRBD2. V shed 6 bases, J shed 8 bases, and the junction held 9 bases outside the gene matches. Germline V lookup: CDR1 MNHEY, CDR2 SMNVEV (reference sequence). This CDR3 region has 14 residues. The DNA of the CDR3 is TGTGCCAGCAGGTCACTAGCGCTTATGGGGGAGCTGTTTTTT. This gives the protein CASRSLALMGELFF.

On this clone: At one end the junction does not follow the germline gene, possibly because of a read error. V usage is TRBV7-7 and J usage is TRBJ2-5; 10 nucleotides match TRBD2. Germline V gene data show CDR1 as SSHAT and CDR2 as FNYEAQ (reference sequence). This CDR3 comprises 16 residues. CDR3 sequence (DNA): TGTGCTAGCAGCTTAGGGGCTAGCGGGGGACAAGAGACCCAGTACTTC. Encoded protein: CASSLGASGGQETQYF.

This CDR3 is CATLQGNQPQHF. In DNA, the CDR3 is TGTGCCACGTTACAGGGGAATCAGCCCCAGCATTTT. The rearrangement links TRBV28 to TRBJ1-5, with 7 bases fitting TRBD1. The CDR3 runs to 12 residues. Germline V gene data show CDR1 as MDHEN and CDR2 as SYDVKM. V lost 10 bases and J lost 4; bases outside the gene matches: 4. The complete variable domain, with remaining parts taken from reference TRBV28 and TRBJ1-5, reads DVKVTQSSRYLVKRTGEKVFLECVQDMDHENMFWYRQDPGLGLRLIYFSYDVKMKEKGDIPEGYSVSREKKERFSLILESASTNQTSMYLCATLQGNQPQHFGDGTRLSIL.

The gene calls are TRBV29-1 and TRBJ1-1; possible D gene TRBD1, 6 bases. The CDR3 extends over 13 amino acids. Germline V gives CDR1 SQVTM, CDR2 ANQGSEA. V shed 3 bases and J shed 2 bases, with 10 bases lying between them. The CDR3 DNA sequence: TGCAGCGTTGACAAGACAGGAAACACTGAAGCTTTCTTT. Translating gives CSVDKTGNTEAFF. Supplemented by reference TRBV29-1 and TRBJ1-1, the full variable domain reads SAVISQKPSRDICQRGTSLTIQCQVDSQVTMMFWYRQQPGQSLTLIATANQGSEATYESGFVIDKFPISRPNLTFSTLTVSNMSPEDSSIYLCSVDKTGNTEAFFGQGTRLTVV.

Here the CDR3 reads CAWSQGGGTEAFF. CDR3 sequence (DNA): TGTGCCTGGAGCCAGGGGGGTGGCACTGAAGCTTTCTTT. This chain links TRBV30 with TRBJ1-1, with 7 positions matching TRBD1. CDR1 is GTSNPN and CDR2 is SVGIG in the germline V gene (reference sequence). V was pared by 3 bases and J by 4 bases, with 5 bases of the junction left unmatched. The CDR3 runs 13 residues.

The chain has TRBV18 and TRBJ2-3; D is possibly TRBD1 (6 bases). Trimming took 6 bases from V and 0 from J, leaving 10 bases between them. The V gene's germline CDR1 is KGHSH and CDR2 LQKENI. The CDR3 covers 14 residues. CDR3 residues: CASSPRGSTDTQYF. Written as DNA, the CDR3 is TGTGCCAGCTCTCCTAGGGGGAGCACAGATACGCAGTATTTT.

This rearrangement joins TRBV4-2 to TRBJ2-2; the match to TRBD1 covers 7 bases. Trimming cost V 1 base and J 1 base; bases outside gene matches: 6. CDR1 LGHNA and CDR2 YNFKEQ come from the germline V gene. The CDR3 is 17 residues long. The CDR3 nucleotides read TGTGCCAGCAGCCAAGGACCCGGGACAGAGAACACCGGGGAGCTGTTTTTT. This codes for CASSQGPGTENTGELFF.

In its sample, this clone was seen once. In nucleotides, the CDR3 is TGTGCCAGCAGAGTACTCGGACAGTCCTATGGCTACACCTTC. Translation gives CASRVLGQSYGYTF. V usage is TRBV5-5 and J usage is TRBJ1-2, with D perhaps matching TRBD1 (6 bases). The CDR3 runs 14 residues. Germline V gene lookup returns CDR1 SGHKS and CDR2 YYEKEE (reference sequence). Trimming pared 5 bases from V and 4 bases from J, leaving 15 bases between.